This T cell receptor (beta chain) originates from a study of T cells expressing NK-cell markers. On the study more broadly: Sequencing of TCR beta repertoires drew on sorted CD3+CD56+NKG2C+, CD3+CD56+NKG2C- and CD3+CD56-NKG2C+ T cells. Seven of the eight sequenced donors were classified as HCMV-seropositive, and one was classified as seronegative. The study, taken as a whole, reports: Dominant NKG2C+ clonotypes made up roughly 1.0-8% of CD8+ T cells in 5 or 6 donors.

5'RACE template switching built TCR beta cDNA with unique molecular identifiers. Reanalyzing the 5' RACE reads, TCRdb keeps one entry per CDR3 protein, without DNA. Here the sample table reports 400,000 or so distinct CDR3 sequences. About this clonotype: What it binds is unknown.

Per the germline V gene, CDR1 is SGHRS and CDR2 is YFSETQ. There are 14 residues in the CDR3. The V gene is TRBV5-1, the J gene TRBJ2-1; TCRdb designates TRBD1, a call that cannot be tested without DNA. Sample: blood T cells: a sorted CD56 or NKG2C T cell subset, CD4+ or CD8+ T cells, or bulk PBMC T cells (not recorded which). The receptor was isolated from a woman in her 50s in good health. The CDR3 region is CASSLESGANEQFF.